This T cell receptor beta chain was obtained from a study of blood T cells in healthy people across ages. Whole-study context: Capture via template switching afforded approximately one barcoded beta molecule per two T cells.

Combining a sample-barcoded 5' primer with a J-beta primer mix, a second PCR ran for roughly 6 to 11 cycles. Each CDR3 protein is one row after TCRdb ran MiXCR on the 5' RACE reads. Of about 1.6 million distinct CDR3 sequences detected, almost 35% appear once; the ten largest clones hold approximately 11%. Losses at the gene ends were 4 bases for V and 4 bases for J; bases not matched to a gene: 4. The germline V gene encodes CDR1 SGHTA and CDR2 FQGNSA. The CDR3 runs to 15 residues. Study results and caveats: While age rose, TCR beta diversity per million T cells dropped in a roughly linear way. When set beside aged donors, long-lived donors presented more naive CD4+ cells and higher diversity.

Regarding this clonotype: Its antigen is unknown.

The genes are TRBV7-2 and TRBJ2-1; 10 bases line up with TRBD2. The sequence was collected from a woman aged 25 to 39 in good health. The sample was blood. CDR3 residues: CASSYGTSEYNEQFF. As DNA, the CDR3 is TGTGCCAGCAGCTACGGGACTAGCGAGTACAATGAGCAGTTCTTC.